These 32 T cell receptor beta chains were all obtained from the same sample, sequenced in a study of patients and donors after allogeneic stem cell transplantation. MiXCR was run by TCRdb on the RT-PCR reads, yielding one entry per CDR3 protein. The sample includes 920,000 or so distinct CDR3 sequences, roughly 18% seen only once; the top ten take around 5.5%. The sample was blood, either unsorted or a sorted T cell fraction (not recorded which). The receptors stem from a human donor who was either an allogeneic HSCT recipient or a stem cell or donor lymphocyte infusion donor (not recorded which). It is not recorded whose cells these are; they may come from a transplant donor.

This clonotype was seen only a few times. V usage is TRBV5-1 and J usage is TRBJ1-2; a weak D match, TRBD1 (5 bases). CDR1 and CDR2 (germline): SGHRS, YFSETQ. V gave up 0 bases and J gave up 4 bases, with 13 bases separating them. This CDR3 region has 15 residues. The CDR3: CASSLARGTPYGYTF. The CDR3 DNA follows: TGCGCCAGCAGCTTGGCCCGCGGGACCCCCTATGGCTACACCTTC.

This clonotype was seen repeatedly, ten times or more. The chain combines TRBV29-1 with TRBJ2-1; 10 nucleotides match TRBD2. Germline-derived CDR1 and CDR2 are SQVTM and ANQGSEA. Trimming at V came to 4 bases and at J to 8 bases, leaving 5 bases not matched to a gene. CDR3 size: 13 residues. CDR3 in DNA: TGCAGCGTTGCTAGCGGGAGCCTCGATGAGCAGTTCTTC. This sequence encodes CSVASGSLDEQFF.

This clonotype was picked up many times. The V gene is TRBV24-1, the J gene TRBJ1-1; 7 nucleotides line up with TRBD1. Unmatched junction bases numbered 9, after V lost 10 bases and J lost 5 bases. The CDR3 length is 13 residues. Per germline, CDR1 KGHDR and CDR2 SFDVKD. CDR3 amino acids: CATSNRGNTEAFF. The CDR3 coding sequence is TGTGCCACATCGAACAGGGGTAATACTGAAGCTTTCTTT.

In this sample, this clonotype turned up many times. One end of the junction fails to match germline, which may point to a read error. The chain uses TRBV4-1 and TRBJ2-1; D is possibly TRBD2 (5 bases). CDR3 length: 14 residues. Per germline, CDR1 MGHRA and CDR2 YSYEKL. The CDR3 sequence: CASSQGGSYNEQFF. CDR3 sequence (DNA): TGTGCCAGCAGCCAAGGAGGCAGCTACAATGAGCAGTTCTTC.

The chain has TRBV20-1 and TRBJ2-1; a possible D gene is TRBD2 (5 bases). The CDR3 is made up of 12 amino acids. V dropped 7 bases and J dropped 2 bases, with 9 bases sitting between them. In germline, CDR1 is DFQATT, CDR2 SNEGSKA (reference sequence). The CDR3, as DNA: TGCAGTGGCCAGCGGACCTACAATGAGCAGTTCTTC. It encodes CSGQRTYNEQFF.

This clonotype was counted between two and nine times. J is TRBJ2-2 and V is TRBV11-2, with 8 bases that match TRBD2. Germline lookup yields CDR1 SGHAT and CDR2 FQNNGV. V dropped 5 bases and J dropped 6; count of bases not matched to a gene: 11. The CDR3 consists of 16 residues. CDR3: CASSALTGGPSGELFF. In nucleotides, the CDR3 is TGTGCCAGCAGCGCCTTAACGGGAGGGCCTTCCGGGGAGCTGTTTTTT.

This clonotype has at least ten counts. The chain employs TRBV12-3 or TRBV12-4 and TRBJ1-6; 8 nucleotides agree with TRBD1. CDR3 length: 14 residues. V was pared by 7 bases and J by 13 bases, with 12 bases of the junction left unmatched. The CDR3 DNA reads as TGTGCCAGCATTGAGGGCAGGGGGCCAACCCCCCTCCACTTT. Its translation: CASIEGRGPTPLHF.

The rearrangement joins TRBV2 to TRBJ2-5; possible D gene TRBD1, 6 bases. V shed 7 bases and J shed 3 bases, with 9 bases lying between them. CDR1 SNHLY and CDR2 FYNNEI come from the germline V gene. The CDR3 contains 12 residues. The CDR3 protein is CASKTGKETQYF. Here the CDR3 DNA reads TGTGCCAGCAAGACAGGAAAAGAGACCCAGTACTTC.

The CDR3 DNA reads as TGTGCCAGCAGTCCTCGCTCGGGGGGGCCCAATGAGCAGTTCTTC. Its translation: CASSPRSGGPNEQFF. The rearrangement joins TRBV27 to TRBJ2-1, with TRBD2 matching over 8 bases. Losses at the gene ends were 5 bases for V and 6 bases for J; bases not matched to a gene: 9. From germline, CDR1 is MNHEY and CDR2 SMNVEV (reference sequence). The CDR3 spans 15 residues.

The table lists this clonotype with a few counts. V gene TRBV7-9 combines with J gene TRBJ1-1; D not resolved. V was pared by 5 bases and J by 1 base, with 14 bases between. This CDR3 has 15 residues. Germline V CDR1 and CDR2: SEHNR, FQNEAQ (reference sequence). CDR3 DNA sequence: TGTGCCAGCAGCCCGAGAGGAGAAACGAACACTGAAGCTTTCTTT. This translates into CASSPRGETNTEAFF.

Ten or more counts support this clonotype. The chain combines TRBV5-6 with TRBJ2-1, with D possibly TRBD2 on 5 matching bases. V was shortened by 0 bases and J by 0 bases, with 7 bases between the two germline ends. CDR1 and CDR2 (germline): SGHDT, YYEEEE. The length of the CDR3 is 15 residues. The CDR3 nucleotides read TGTGCCAGCAGCTTGGTTCTAGCCTCCTACAATGAGCAGTTCTTC. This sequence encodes CASSLVLASYNEQFF.

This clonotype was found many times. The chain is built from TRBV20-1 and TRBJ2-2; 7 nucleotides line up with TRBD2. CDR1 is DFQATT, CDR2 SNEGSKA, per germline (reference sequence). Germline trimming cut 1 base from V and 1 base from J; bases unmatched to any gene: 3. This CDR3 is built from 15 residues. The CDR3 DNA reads TGCAGTGCTAGAGTGCCTAGCGGGAACACCGGGGAGCTGTTTTTT. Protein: CSARVPSGNTGELFF.

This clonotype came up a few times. CDR3 protein: CASSHSRLAGGVEQFF. CDR3 in DNA: TGTGCCAGCAGCCACTCGCGGCTAGCGGGAGGTGTTGAGCAGTTCTTC. The V call is TRBV6-5, the J call TRBJ2-1; TRBD2 aligns across 11 bases. The CDR3 has 16 residues. After removal of 6 bases from V and 9 bases from J, the junction contained 13 bases not matched to a gene. Germline CDR1 is MNHEY and CDR2 is SVGAGI.

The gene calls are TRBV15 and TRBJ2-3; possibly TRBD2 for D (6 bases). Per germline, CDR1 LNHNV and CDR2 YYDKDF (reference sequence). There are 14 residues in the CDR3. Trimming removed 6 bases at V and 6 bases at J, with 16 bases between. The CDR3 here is CATRDGGVGDTQYF. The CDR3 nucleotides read TGTGCCACCAGGGACGGCGGGGTTGGTGATACGCAGTATTTT.

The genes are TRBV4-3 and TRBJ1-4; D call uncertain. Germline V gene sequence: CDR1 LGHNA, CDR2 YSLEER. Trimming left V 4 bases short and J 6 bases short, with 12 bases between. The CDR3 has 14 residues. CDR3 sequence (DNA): TGCGCCAGCAGCCCCCGAGGACCGGATGAAAAACTGTTTTTT. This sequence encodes CASSPRGPDEKLFF.

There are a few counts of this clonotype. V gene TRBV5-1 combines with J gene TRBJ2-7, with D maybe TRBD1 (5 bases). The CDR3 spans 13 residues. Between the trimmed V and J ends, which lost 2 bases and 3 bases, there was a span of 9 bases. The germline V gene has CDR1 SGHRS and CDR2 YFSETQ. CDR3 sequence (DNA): TGCGCCAGCAGCTTAAGGACATACTACGAGCAGTACTTC. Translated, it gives CASSLRTYYEQYF.

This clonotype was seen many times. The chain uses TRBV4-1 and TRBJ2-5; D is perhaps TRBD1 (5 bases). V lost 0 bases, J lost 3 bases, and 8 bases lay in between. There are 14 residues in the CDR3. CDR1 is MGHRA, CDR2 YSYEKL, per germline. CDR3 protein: CASSQEGREETQYF. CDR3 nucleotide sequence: TGCGCCAGCAGCCAAGAGGGCAGGGAAGAGACCCAGTACTTC.

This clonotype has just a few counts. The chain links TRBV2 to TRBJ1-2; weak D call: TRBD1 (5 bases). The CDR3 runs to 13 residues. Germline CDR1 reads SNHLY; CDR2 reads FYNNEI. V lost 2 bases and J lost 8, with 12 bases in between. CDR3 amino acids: CASSEQGLKGYTF. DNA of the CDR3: TGTGCCAGCAGTGAACAGGGCTTAAAGGGCTACACCTTC.

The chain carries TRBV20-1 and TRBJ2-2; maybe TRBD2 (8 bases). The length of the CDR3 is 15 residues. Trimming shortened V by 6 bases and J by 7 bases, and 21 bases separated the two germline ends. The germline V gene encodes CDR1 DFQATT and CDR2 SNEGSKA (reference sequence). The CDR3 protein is CSARTGLRGGGELFF. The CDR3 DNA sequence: TGCAGTGCAAGGACAGGTCTTCGGGGGGGCGGGGAGCTGTTTTTT.

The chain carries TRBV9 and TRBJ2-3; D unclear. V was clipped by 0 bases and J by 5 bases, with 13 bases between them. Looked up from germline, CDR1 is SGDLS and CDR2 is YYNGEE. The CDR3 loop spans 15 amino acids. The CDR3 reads CASSVDTSEIDTQYF. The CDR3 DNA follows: TGTGCCAGCAGCGTAGACACCTCCGAGATAGATACGCAGTATTTT. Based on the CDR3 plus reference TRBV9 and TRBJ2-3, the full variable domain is DSGVTQTPKHLITATGQRVTLRCSPRSGDLSVYWYQQSLDQGLQFLIQYYNGEERAKGNILERFSAQQFPDLHSELNLSSLELGDSALYFCASSVDTSEIDTQYFGPGTRLTVL.

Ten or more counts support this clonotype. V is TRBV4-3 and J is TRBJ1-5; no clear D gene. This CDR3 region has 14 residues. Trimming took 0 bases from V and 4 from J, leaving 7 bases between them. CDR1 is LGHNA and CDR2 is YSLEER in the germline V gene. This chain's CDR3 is CASSQEGTNQPQHF. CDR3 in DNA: TGCGCCAGCAGCCAAGAGGGCACAAATCAGCCCCAGCATTTT.

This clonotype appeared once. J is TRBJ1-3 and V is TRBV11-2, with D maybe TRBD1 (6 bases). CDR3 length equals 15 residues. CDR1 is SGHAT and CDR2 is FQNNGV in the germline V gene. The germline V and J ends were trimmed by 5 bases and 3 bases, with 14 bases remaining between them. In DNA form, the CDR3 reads TGTGCCAGCAGCGGAGTCAGGGGATTTGGAAACACCATATATTTT. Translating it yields CASSGVRGFGNTIYF.

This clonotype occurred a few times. CDR3 DNA: TGTGCCAGCAGCTCGGGACTCCTAATGGAGCAGTTCTTC. It is translated as CASSSGLLMEQFF. The genes are TRBV11-2 and TRBJ2-1, with TRBD2 as a possible D gene (6 bases). CDR1 is SGHAT and CDR2 is FQNNGV in the germline V gene. The CDR3 runs 13 residues. Trimming took 4 bases from V and 10 from J, leaving 14 bases between them.

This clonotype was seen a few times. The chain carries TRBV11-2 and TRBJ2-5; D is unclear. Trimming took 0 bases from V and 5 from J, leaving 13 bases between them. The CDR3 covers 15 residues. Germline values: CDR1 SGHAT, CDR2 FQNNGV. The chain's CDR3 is CASSLEPYPGETQYF. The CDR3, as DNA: TGTGCCAGCAGCTTAGAGCCATACCCCGGGGAGACCCAGTACTTC.

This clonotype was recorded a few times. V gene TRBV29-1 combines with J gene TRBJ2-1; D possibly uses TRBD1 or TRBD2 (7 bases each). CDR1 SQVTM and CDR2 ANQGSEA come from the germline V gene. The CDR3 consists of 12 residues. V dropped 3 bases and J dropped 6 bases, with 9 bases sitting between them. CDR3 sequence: CSVDRGGNEQFF. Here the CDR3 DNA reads TGCAGCGTTGACAGGGGGGGCAATGAGCAGTTCTTC.

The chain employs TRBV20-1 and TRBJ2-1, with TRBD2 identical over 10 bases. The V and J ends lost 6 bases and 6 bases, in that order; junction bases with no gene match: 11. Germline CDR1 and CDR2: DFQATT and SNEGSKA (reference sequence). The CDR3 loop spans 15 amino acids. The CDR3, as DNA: TGCAGTGCCCACCCTAGGACTAGCGGCCCCAATGAGCAGTTCTTC. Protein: CSAHPRTSGPNEQFF.

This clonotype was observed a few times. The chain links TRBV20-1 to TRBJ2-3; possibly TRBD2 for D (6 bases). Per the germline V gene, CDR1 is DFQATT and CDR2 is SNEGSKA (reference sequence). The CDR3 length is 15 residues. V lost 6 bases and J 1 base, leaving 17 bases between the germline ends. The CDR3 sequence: CSARGGASRTDTQYF. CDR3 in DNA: TGCAGTGCACGCGGCGGGGCCTCCCGCACAGATACGCAGTATTTT.

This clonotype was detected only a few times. This CDR3 is CASSLGAGVSYEQYF. In nucleotides, the CDR3 is TGCGCCAGCAGCTTGGGAGCGGGGGTCTCCTACGAGCAGTACTTC. The chain has TRBV5-1 and TRBJ2-7, with TRBD2 identical over 8 bases. Germline CDR1 SGHRS, CDR2 YFSETQ. The CDR3 has 15 amino acids. J gave up 0 bases and V 0 bases, and 2 bases lay outside the gene matches.

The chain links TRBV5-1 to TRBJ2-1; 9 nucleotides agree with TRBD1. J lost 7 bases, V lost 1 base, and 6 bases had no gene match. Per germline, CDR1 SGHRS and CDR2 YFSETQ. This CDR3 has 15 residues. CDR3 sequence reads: CASSLIDRGANEQFF. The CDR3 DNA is TGCGCCAGCAGCTTGATAGACAGGGGGGCGAATGAGCAGTTCTTC. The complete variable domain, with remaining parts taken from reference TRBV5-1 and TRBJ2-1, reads KAGVTQTPRYLIKTRGQQVTLSCSPISGHRSVSWYQQTPGQGLQFLFEYFSETQRNKGNFPGRFSGRQFSNSRSEMNVSTLELGDSALYLCASSLIDRGANEQFFGPGTRLTVL.

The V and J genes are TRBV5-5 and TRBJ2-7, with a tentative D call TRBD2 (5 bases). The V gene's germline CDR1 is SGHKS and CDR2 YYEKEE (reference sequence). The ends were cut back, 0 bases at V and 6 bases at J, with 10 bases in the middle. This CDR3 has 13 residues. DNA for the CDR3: TGTGCCAGCAGCTTGGCCGTGGGAGTCGAGCAGTACTTC. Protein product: CASSLAVGVEQYF. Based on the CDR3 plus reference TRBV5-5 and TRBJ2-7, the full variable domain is DAGVTQSPTHLIKTRGQQVTLRCSPISGHKSVSWYQQVLGQGPQFIFQYYEKEERGRGNFPDRFSARQFPNYSSELNVNALLLGDSALYLCASSLAVGVEQYFGPGTRLTVT.

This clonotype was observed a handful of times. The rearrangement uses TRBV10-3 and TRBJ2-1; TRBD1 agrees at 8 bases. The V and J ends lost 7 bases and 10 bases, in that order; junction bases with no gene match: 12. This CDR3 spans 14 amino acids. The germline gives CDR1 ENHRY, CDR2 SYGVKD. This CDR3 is CAITALGQDVEQFF. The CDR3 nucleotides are TGTGCCATCACCGCCTTGGGACAGGACGTAGAGCAGTTCTTC.

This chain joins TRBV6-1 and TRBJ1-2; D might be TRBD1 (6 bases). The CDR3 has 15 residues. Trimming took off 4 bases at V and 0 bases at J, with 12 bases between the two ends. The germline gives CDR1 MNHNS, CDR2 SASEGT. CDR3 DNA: TGTGCCAGCAGTGGCGGACAGATAGCTAACTATGGCTACACCTTC. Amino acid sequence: CASSGGQIANYGYTF.